This T cell receptor beta chain was retrieved from a study of cytomegalovirus exposure and HLA in healthy donors. Vbeta (60) and Jbeta (13) primers were used in the PCR. Some clones are missing from TCRdb's copy, which holds only in-frame ones; the method was immunoSEQ multiplex PCR. The sample yields 200,000 to 250,000 clones, about 81% seen once. The CDR3 is 14 residues long. V lost 6 bases and J 8 bases, leaving 17 bases between the germline ends. From germline, CDR1 is MNHEY and CDR2 SMNVEV (reference sequence). This TCR was recovered from a woman aged 60 to 75 in good health and CMV-seropositive. The gene calls are TRBV27 and TRBJ1-5, with D perhaps TRBD1 (6 bases). Sample: PBMCs. The CDR3 sequence is CASRSSGVWEPQHF. For the CDR3, the DNA is TGTGCCAGCAGGAGTTCAGGGGTATGGGAGCCCCAGCATTTT.